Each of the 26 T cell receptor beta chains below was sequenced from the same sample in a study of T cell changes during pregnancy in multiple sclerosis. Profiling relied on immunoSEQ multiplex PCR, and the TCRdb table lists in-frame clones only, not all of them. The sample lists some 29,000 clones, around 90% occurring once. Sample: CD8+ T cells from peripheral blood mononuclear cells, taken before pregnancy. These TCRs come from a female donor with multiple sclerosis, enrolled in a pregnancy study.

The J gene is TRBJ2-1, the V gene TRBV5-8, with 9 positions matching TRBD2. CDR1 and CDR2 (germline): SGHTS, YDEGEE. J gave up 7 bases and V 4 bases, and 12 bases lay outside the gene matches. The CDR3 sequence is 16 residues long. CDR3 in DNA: TGTGCCAGCAGCGTAGGACTAGCGATTGGGCCTAATGAGCAGTTCTTC. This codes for CASSVGLAIGPNEQFF.

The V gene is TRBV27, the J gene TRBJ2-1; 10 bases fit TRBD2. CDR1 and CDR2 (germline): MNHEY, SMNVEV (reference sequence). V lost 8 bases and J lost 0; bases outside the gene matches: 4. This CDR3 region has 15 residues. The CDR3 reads CASYGLAASYNEQFF. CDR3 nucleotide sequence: TGTGCCAGCTACGGACTAGCGGCCTCCTACAATGAGCAGTTCTTC.

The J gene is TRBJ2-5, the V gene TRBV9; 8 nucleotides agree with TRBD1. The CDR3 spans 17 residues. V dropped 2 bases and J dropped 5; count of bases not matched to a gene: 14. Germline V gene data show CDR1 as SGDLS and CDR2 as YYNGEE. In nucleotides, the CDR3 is TGTGCCAGCAGCGTCTCAGGAGGGACAGGAGTAGGGGAGACCCAGTACTTC. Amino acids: CASSVSGGTGVGETQYF.

In DNA, the CDR3 is TGCGCCAGCAGCCAAGATGACAGAAGGAAGCAAGGAAACACCATATATTTT. Amino acid sequence: CASSQDDRRKQGNTIYF. V and J are TRBV4-1 and TRBJ1-3, with a possible D match to TRBD1 (5 bases). V was pared by 0 bases and J by 4 bases, with 16 bases between. The CDR3 totals 17 residues. Germline CDR1 is MGHRA and CDR2 is YSYEKL.

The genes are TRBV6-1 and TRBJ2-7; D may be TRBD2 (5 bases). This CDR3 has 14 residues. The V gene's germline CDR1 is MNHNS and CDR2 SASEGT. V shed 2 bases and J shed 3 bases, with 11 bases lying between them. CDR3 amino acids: CASSEIRGFYEQYF. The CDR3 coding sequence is TGTGCCAGCAGTGAAATCCGAGGGTTCTACGAGCAGTACTTC.

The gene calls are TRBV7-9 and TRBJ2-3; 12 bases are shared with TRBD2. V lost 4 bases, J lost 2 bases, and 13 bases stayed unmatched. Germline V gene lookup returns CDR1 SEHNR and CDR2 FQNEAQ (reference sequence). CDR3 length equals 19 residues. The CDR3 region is CASSSTSLAGGPYTDTQYF. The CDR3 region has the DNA TGTGCCAGCAGCTCGACTTCACTAGCGGGGGGCCCGTACACAGATACGCAGTATTTT.

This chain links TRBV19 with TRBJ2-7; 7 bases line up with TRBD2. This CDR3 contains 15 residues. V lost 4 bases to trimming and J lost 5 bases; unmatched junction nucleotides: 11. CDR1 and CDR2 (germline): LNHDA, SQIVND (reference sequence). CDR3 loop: CASSTRGVPQDEQYF. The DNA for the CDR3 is TGTGCCAGTAGTACCCGGGGGGTCCCGCAGGACGAGCAGTACTTC.

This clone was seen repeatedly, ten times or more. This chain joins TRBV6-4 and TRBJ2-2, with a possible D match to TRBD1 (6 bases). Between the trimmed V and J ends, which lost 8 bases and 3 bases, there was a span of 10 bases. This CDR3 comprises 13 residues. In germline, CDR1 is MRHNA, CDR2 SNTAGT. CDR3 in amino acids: CASSPGDTGELFF. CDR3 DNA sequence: TGTGCCAGCTCCCCAGGGGACACCGGGGAGCTGTTTTTT.

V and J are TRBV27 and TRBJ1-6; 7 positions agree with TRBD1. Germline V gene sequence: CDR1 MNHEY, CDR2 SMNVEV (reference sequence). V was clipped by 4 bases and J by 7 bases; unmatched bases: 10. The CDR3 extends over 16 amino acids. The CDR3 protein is CASSSPEGAGNSPLHF. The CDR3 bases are TGTGCCAGCAGTTCCCCAGAGGGGGCAGGGAATTCACCCCTCCACTTT.

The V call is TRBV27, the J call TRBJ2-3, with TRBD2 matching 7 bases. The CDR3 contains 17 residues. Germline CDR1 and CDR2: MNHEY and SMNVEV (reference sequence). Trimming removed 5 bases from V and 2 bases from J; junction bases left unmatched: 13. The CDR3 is CASSISGIRGITDTQYF. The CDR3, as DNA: TGTGCCAGCAGTATCAGCGGGATTCGCGGGATCACAGATACGCAGTATTTT.

The CDR3 loop is CAIWGTDSYEQYF. DNA for the CDR3: TGTGCCATCTGGGGGACAGACTCCTACGAGCAGTACTTC. The rearrangement uses TRBV10-3 and TRBJ2-7; 7 bases map to TRBD1. Germline assignment: CDR1 ENHRY and CDR2 SYGVKD. This CDR3 region has 13 residues. Germline trimming cut 8 bases from V and 0 bases from J; bases unmatched to any gene: 4.

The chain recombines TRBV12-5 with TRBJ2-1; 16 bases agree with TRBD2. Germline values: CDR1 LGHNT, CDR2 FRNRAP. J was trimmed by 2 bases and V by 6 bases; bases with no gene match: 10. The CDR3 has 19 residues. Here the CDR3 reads CASGTGLAGGPAPYNEQFF. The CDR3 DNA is TGTGCTAGTGGGACGGGACTAGCGGGGGGGCCGGCCCCCTACAATGAGCAGTTCTTC.

The CDR3 bases are TGTGCCAGTAGTATGACAGGCGGTGAAGCTTTCTTT. Translated, it gives CASSMTGGEAFF. V gene TRBV19 combines with J gene TRBJ1-1; the D gene is possibly TRBD1 (6 bases). This CDR3 has 12 residues. Germline CDR1 LNHDA, CDR2 SQIVND (reference sequence). Trimming removed 3 bases from V and 7 bases from J, with 9 bases in between.

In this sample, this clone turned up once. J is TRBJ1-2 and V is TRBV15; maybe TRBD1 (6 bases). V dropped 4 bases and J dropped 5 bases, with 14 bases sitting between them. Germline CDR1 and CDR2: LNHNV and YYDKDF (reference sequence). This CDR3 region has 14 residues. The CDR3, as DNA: TGTGCCACCAGCACCCCAGGGGCCTATTATGGCTACACCTTC. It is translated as CATSTPGAYYGYTF.

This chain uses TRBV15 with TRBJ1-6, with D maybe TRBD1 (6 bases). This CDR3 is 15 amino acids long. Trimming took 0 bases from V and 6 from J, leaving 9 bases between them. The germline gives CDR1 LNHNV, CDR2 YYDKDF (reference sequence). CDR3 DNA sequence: TGTGCCACCAGCAGAGATGGACAGTTTAATTCACCCCTCCACTTT. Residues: CATSRDGQFNSPLHF. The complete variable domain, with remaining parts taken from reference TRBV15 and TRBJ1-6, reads DAMVIQNPRYQVTQFGKPVTLSCSQTLNHNVMYWYQQKSSQAPKLLFHYYDKDFNNEADTPDNFQSRRPNTSFCFLDIRSPGLGDTAMYLCATSRDGQFNSPLHFGNGTRLTVT.

For the CDR3, the DNA is TGTGCCAGCAGCTCAGACCCTCGGGTGAGGTACACTGAAGCTTTCTTT. It specifies CASSSDPRVRYTEAFF. The chain recombines TRBV11-2 with TRBJ1-1; D gene uncertain. Germline-derived CDR1 and CDR2 are SGHAT and FQNNGV. This CDR3 spans 16 amino acids. Trimming left V 4 bases short and J 3 bases short, with 18 bases between.

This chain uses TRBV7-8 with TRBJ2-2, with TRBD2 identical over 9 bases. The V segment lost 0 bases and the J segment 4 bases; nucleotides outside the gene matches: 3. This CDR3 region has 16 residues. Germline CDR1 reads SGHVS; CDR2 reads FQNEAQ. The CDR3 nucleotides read TGTGCCAGCAGCTTAGCAGTAGCGGGGGCCACCGGGGAGCTGTTTTTT. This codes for CASSLAVAGATGELFF.

The chain's CDR3 is CASRQSDEQYF. CDR3 bases: TGTGCCTCCCGGCAAAGCGACGAGCAGTACTTC. This chain connects TRBV11-2 to TRBJ2-7; no firm D call. Trimming took off 11 bases at V and 5 bases at J, with 13 bases between the two ends. This CDR3 spans 11 amino acids. From germline, CDR1 is SGHAT and CDR2 FQNNGV.

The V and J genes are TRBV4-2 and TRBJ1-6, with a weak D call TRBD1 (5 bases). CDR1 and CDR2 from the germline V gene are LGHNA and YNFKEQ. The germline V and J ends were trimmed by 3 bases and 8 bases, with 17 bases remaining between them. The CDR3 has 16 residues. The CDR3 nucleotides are TGTGCCAGCAGCCACCCTCCGACAGACTCCGATTCACCCCTCCACTTT. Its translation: CASSHPPTDSDSPLHF.

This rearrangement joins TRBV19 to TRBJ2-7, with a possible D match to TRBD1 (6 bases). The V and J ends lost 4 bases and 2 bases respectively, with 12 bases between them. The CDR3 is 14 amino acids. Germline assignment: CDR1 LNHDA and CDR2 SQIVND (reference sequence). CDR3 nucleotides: TGTGCCAGTAGTACTCTACAGGGCGCCTACGAGCAGTACTTC. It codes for CASSTLQGAYEQYF.

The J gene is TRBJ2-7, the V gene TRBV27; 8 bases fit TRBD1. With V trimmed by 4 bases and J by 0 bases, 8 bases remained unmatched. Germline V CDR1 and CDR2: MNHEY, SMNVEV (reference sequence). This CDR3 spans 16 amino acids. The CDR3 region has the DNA TGTGCCAGCAGTTCCGGGACAGGCGGGCGCTCCTACGAGCAGTACTTC. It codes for CASSSGTGGRSYEQYF.

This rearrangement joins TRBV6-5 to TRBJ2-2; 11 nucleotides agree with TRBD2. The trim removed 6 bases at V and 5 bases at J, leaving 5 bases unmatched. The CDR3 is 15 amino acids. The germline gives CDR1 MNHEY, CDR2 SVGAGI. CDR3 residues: CASRTLAGETGELFF. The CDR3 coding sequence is TGTGCCAGCAGGACACTAGCGGGAGAAACCGGGGAGCTGTTTTTT.

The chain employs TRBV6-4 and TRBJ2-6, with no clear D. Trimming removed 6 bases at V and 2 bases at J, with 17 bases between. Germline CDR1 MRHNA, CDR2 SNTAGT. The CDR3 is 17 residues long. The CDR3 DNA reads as TGTGCCAGCAGAGCCCTCGGTGGAACTACTGGGGCCAACGTCCTGACTTTC. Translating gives CASRALGGTTGANVLTF.

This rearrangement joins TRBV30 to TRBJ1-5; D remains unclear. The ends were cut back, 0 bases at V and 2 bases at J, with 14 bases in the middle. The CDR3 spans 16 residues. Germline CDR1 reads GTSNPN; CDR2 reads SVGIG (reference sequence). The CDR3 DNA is TGTGCCTGGAGTGTACGGGGAAGCCGCGGCAATCAGCCCCAGCATTTT. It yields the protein CAWSVRGSRGNQPQHF. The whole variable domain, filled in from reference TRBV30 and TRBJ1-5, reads SQTIHQWPATLVQPVGSPLSLECTVEGTSNPNLYWYRQAAGRGLQLLFYSVGIGQISSEVPQNLSASRPQDRQFILSSKKLLLSDSGFYLCAWSVRGSRGNQPQHFGDGTRLSIL.

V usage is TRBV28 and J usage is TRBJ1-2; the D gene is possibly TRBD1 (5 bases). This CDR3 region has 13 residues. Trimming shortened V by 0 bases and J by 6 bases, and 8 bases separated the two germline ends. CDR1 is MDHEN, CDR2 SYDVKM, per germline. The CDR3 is CASSLWGGNGYTF. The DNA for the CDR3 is TGTGCCAGCAGTTTATGGGGGGGGAATGGCTACACCTTC.

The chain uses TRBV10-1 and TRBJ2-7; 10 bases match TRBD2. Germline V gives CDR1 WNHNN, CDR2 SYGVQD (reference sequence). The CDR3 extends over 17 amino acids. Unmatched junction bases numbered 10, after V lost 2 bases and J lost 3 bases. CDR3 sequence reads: CASSERRTSGFYYEQYF. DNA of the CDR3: TGCGCCAGCAGTGAGAGGAGGACTAGCGGATTCTACTACGAGCAGTACTTC.